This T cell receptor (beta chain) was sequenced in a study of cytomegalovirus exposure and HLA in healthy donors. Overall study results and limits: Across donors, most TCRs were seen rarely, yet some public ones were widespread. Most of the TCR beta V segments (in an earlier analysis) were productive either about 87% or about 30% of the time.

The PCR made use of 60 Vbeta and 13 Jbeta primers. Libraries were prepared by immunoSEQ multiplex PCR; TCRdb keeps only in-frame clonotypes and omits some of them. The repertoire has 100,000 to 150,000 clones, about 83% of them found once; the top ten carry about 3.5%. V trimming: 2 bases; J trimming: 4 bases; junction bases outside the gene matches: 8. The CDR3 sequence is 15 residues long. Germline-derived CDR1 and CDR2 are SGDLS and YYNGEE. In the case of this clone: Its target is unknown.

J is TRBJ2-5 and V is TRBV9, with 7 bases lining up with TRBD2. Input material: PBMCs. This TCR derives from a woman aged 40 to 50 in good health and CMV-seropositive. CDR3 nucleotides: TGTGCCAGCAGCGTCTCCAGCGGGATCGCAGAGACCCAGTACTTC. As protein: CASSVSSGIAETQYF.